This section outlines one T cell receptor (beta chain) sequence together with its context. Since a far larger clone is one base different, this is likely a read error. CDR3 length: 13 residues. Germline V CDR1 and CDR2: MNHNY, SVGAGI (reference sequence). This sample is part of a study of T cells after posttransplantation cyclophosphamide. Cyclophosphamide on days +3 and +4 followed busulfan-fludarabine conditioning and a marrow graft. The method was immunoSEQ multiplex PCR; TCRdb's version includes in-frame clones alone and lacks a portion of them. The sample carries around 5,000 clones, 1.8% recorded once.

The sequence was collected from a male patient aged 25 to 39 who received an allogeneic stem cell transplant from a related donor, was CMV-positive, and had no GVHD. The T cells may come from the graft donor. V is TRBV6-6 and J is TRBJ2-7; 7 bases agree with TRBD2. This specimen was PBMCs, taken roughly 250 days after a stem cell transplant with posttransplant cyclophosphamide. The CDR3 loop is CASSYLYRGEQCF. In DNA form, the CDR3 reads TGTGCCAGCAGTTACTTATATCGGGGGGAGCAGTGCTTC.